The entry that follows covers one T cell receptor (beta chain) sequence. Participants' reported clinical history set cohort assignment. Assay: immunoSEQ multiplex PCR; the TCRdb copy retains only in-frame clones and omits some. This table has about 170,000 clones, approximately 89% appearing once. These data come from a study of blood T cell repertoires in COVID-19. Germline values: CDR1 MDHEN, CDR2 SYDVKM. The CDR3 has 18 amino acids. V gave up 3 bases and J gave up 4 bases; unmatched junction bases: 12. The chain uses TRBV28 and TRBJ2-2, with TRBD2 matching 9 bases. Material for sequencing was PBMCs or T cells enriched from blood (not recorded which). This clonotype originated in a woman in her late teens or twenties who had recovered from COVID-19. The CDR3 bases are TGTGCCAGCAGTTTTCGGCCGGAAGCGGGAGGTAGCACCGGGGAGCTGTTTTTT. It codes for CASSFRPEAGGSTGELFF.